This paragraph reports one T cell receptor beta chain. The antigen remains unidentified. V dropped 7 bases and J dropped 3; count of bases not matched to a gene: 2. This CDR3 spans 12 amino acids. Germline CDR1 is MNHNS and CDR2 is SASEGT. Whereas donors were nominally healthy upon sampling, unrecorded immune exposures were probable. This record belongs to a study of cytomegalovirus exposure and HLA in healthy donors. Notes on the study in general: Presence/absence analyses treated sequencing depth as roughly uniform across donors.

60 Vbeta and 13 Jbeta primers were used in PCR. Assay: immunoSEQ multiplex PCR; the TCRdb copy retains only in-frame clones and omits some. The sample lists about 130,000 clones, approximately 70% occurring once. This chain uses TRBV6-1 with TRBJ2-7; 8 bases are a match to TRBD1. The sequencing sample was made of PBMCs. This TCR was recovered from an older woman in good health and CMV-seropositive. The DNA for the CDR3 is TGTGCCAGCAACGGACAGGGCTACGAGCAGTACTTC. Encoded protein: CASNGQGYEQYF.